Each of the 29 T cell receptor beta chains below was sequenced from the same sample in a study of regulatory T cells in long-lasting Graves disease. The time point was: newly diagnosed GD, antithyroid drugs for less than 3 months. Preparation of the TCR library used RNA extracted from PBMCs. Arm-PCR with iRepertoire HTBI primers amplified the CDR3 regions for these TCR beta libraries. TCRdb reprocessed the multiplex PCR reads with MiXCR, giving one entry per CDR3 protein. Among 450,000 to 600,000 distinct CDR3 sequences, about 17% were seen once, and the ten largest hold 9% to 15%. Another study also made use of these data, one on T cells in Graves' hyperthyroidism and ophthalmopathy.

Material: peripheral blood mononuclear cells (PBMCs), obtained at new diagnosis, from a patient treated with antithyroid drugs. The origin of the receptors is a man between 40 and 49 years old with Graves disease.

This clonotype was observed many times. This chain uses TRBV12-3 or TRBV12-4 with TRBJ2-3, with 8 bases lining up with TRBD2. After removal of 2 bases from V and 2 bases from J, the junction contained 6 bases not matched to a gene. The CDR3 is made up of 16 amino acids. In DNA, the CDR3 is TGTGCCAGCAGTTTAAGAGCGGGGGCACTCACAGATACGCAGTATTTT. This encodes CASSLRAGALTDTQYF.

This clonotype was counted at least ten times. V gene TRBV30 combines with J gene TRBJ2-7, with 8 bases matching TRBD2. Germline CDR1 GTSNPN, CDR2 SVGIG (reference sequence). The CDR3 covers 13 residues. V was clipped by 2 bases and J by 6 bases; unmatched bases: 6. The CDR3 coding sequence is TGTGCCTGGAGTATGAGCGGGAGCTCCGAGCAGTACTTC. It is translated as CAWSMSGSSEQYF.

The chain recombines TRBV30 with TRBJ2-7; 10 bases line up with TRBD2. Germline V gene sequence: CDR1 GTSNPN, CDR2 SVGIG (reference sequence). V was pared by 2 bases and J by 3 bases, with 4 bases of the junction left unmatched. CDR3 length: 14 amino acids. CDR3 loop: CAWSWASGGYEQYF. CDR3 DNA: TGTGCCTGGAGTTGGGCTAGCGGGGGCTACGAGCAGTACTTC. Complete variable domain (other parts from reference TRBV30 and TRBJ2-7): SQTIHQWPATLVQPVGSPLSLECTVEGTSNPNLYWYRQAAGRGLQLLFYSVGIGQISSEVPQNLSASRPQDRQFILSSKKLLLSDSGFYLCAWSWASGGYEQYFGPGTRLTVT.

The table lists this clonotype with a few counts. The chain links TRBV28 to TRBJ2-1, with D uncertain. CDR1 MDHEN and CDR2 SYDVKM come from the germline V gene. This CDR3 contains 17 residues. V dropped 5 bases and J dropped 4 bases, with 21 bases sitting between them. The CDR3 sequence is CASSAPSGTNNYNEQFF. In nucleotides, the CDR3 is TGTGCCAGCAGTGCCCCGTCGGGTACTAACAATTACAATGAGCAGTTCTTC. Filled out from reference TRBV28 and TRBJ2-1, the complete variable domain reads DVKVTQSSRYLVKRTGEKVFLECVQDMDHENMFWYRQDPGLGLRLIYFSYDVKMKEKGDIPEGYSVSREKKERFSLILESASTNQTSMYLCASSAPSGTNNYNEQFFGPGTRLTVL.

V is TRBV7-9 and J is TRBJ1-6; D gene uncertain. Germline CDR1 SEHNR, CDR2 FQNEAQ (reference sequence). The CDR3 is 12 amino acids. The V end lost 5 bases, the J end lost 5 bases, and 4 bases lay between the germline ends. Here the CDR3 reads CASSKDNSPLHF. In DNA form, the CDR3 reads TGTGCCAGCAGCAAAGATAATTCACCCCTCCACTTT.

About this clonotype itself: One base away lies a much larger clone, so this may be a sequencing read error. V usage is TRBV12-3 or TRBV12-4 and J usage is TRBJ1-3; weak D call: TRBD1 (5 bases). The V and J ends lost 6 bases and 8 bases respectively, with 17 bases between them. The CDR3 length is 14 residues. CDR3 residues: CASSPGTDPDTIYF. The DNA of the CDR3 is TGTGCCAGCAGCCCCGGGACGGATCCTGACACCATATATTTT.

The CDR3 DNA sequence: TGTGCCAGCAGTTTAGAGGGCGGTGAGTACAATGAGCAGTTCTTC. This translates into CASSLEGGEYNEQFF. The V gene is TRBV12-3 or TRBV12-4, the J gene TRBJ2-1; no definite D call. The CDR3 has 15 amino acids. V lost 1 base and J lost 4, with 11 bases in between.

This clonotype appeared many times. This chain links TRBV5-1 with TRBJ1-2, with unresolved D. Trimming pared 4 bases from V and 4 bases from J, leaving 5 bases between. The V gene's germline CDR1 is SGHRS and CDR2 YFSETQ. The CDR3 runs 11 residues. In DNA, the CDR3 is TGCGCCAGCAGCGGCATCTATGGCTACACCTTC. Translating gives CASSGIYGYTF.

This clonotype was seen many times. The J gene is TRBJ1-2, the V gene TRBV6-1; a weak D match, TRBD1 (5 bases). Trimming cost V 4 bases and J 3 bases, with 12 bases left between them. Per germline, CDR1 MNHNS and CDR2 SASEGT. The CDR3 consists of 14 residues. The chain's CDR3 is CASSATRGDYGYTF. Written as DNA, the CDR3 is TGTGCCAGCAGTGCAACTAGGGGTGACTATGGCTACACCTTC.

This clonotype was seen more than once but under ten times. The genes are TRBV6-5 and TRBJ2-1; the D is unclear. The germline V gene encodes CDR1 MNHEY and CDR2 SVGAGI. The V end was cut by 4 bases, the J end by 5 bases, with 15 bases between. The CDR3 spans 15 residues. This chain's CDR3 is CASSSRRANDNEQFF. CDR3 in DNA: TGTGCCAGCAGTTCCCGTCGCGCGAATGACAATGAGCAGTTCTTC.

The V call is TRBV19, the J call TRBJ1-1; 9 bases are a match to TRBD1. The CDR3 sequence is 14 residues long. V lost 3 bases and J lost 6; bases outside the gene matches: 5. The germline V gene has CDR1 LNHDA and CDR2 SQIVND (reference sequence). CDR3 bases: TGTGCCAGTAGTATCGGACAGGGGATCGCTGAAGCTTTCTTT. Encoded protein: CASSIGQGIAEAFF.

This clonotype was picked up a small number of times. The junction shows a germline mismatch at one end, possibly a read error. CDR3 nucleotides: TGCGCCAGCAGCTCCATACTAGCGTCCAGCTCCTACAATGGGCAGTTCTTC. This gives the protein CASSSILASSSYNGQFF. The chain uses TRBV5-1 and TRBJ2-1, with 7 bases lining up with TRBD2. This CDR3 comprises 17 residues. CDR1 and CDR2 (germline): SGHRS, YFSETQ.

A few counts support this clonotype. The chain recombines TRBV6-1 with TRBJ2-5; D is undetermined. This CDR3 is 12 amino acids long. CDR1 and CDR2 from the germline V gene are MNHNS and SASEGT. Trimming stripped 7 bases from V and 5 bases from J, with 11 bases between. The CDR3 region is CASMGPGETQYF. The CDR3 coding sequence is TGTGCCAGCATGGGCCCCGGGGAGACCCAGTACTTC.

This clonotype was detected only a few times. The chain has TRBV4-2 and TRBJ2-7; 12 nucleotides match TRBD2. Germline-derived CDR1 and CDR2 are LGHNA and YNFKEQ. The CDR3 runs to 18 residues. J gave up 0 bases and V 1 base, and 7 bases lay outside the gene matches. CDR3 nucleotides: TGTGCCAGCAGCCAAGTAAGCCTAGCGGGAGGGTCCTCCTACGAGCAGTACTTC. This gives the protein CASSQVSLAGGSSYEQYF.

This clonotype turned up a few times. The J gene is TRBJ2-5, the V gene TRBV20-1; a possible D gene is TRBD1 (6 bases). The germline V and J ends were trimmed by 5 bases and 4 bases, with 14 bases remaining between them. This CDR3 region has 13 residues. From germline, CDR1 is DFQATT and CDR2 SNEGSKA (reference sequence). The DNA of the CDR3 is TGCAGTGCTTTAGACAGGCGAGGAGAGACCCAGTACTTC. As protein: CSALDRRGETQYF.

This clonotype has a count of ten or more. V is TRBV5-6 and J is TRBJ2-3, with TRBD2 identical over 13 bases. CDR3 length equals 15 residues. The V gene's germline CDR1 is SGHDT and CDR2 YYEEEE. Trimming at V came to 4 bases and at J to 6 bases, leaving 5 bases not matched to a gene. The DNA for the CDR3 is TGTGCCAGCAGCATAGGACTAGCGGGAGTGGATACGCAGTATTTT. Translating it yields CASSIGLAGVDTQYF.

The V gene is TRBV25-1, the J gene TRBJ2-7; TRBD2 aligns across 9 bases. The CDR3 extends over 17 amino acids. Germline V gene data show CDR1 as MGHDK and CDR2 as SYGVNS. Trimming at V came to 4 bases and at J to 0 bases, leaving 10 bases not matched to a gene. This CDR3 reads CASSGSGSIIFSYEQYF. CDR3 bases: TGTGCCAGCAGTGGTAGCGGGAGCATAATTTTCTCCTACGAGCAGTACTTC.

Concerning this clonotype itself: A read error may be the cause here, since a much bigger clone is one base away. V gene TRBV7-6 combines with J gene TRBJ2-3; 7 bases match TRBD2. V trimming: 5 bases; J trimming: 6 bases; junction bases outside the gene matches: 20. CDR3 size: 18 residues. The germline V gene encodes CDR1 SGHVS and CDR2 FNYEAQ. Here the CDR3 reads CASSPREGQADQIDTQYF. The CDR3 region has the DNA TGTGCCAGCAGCCCCAGGGAGGGCCAGGCCGATCAAATTGATACGCAGTATTTT. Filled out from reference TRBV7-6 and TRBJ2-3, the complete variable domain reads GAGVSQSPRYKVTKRGQDVALRCDPISGHVSLYWYRQALGQGPEFLTYFNYEAQQDKSGLPNDRFSAERPEGSISTLTIQRTEQRDSAMYRCASSPREGQADQIDTQYFGPGTRLTVL.

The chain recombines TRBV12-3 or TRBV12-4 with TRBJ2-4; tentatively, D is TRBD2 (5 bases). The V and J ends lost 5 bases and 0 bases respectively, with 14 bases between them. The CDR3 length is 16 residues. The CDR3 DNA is TGTGCCAGCAGTCCGGATTCGGACTTAGCCAAAAACATTCAGTACTTC. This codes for CASSPDSDLAKNIQYF.

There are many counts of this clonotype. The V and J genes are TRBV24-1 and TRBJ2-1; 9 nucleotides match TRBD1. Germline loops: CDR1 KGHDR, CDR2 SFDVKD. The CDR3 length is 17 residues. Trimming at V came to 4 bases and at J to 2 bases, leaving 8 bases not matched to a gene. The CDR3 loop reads CATSERDGTGPYNEQFF. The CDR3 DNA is TGTGCCACCAGTGAAAGGGACGGGACAGGGCCCTACAATGAGCAGTTCTTC.

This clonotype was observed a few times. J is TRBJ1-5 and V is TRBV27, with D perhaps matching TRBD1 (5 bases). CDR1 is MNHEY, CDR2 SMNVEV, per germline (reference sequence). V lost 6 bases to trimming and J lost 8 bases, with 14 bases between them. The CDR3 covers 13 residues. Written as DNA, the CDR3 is TGTGCCAGCAGAACGGGACCGAGGGAGCCCCAGCATTTT. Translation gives CASRTGPREPQHF.

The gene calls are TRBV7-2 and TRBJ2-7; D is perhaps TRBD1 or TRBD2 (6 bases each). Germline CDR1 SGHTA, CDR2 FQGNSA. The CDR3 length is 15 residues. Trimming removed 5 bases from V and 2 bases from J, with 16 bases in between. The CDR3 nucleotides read TGTGCCAGCAGCCCCCCCCGGGGGCTGACCTACGAGCAGTACTTC. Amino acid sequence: CASSPPRGLTYEQYF. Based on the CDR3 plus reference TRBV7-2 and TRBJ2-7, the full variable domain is GAGVSQSPSNKVTEKGKDVELRCDPISGHTALYWYRQSLGQGLEFLIYFQGNSAPDKSGLPSDRFSAERTGGSVSTLTIQRTQQEDSAVYLCASSPPRGLTYEQYFGPGTRLTVT.

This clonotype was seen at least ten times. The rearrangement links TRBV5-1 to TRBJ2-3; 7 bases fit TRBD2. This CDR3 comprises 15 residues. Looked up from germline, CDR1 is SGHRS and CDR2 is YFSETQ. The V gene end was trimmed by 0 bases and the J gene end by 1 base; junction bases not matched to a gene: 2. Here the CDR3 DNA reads TGCGCCAGCAGCTTGGTCCTAGCGGGCACAGATACGCAGTATTTT. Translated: CASSLVLAGTDTQYF.

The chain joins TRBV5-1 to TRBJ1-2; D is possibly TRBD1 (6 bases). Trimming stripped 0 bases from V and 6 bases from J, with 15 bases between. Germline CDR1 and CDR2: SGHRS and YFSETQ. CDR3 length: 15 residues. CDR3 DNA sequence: TGCGCCAGCAGCTTGGCCGGGGGGCGCCTGGATGGCTACACCTTC. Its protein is CASSLAGGRLDGYTF.

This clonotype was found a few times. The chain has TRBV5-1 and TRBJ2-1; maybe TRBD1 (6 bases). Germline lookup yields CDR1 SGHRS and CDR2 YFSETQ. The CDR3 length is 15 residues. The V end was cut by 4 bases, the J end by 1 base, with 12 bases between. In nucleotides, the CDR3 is TGCGCCAGCAGCCCCCTAGGGGGATCCTACAATGAGCAGTTCTTC. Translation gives CASSPLGGSYNEQFF. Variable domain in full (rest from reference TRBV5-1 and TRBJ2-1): KAGVTQTPRYLIKTRGQQVTLSCSPISGHRSVSWYQQTPGQGLQFLFEYFSETQRNKGNFPGRFSGRQFSNSRSEMNVSTLELGDSALYLCASSPLGGSYNEQFFGPGTRLTVL.

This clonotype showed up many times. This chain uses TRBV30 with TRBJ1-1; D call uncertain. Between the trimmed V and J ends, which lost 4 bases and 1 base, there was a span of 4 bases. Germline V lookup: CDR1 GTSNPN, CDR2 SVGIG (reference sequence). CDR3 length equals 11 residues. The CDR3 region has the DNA TGTGCCTGGAACCCGAACACTGAAGCTTTCTTT. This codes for CAWNPNTEAFF.

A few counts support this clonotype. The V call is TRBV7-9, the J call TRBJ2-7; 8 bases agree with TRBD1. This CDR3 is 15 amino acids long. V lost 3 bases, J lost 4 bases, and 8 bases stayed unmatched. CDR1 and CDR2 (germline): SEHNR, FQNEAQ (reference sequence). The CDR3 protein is CASSLSPGGLYEQYF. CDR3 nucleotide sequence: TGTGCCAGCAGCTTGAGTCCAGGGGGCTTGTACGAGCAGTACTTC.

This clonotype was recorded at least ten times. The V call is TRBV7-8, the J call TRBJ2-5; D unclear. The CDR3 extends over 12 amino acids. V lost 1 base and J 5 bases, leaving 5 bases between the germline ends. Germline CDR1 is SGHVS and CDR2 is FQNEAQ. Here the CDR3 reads CASSLGFETQYF. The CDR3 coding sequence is TGTGCCAGCAGCTTAGGTTTTGAGACCCAGTACTTC.

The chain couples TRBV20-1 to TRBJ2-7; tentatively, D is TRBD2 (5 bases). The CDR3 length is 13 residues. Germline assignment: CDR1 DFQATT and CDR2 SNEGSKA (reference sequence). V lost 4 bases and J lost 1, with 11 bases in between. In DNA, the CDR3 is TGCAGTGCTACTATTACGGGATCCTACGAGCAGTACTTC. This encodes CSATITGSYEQYF.